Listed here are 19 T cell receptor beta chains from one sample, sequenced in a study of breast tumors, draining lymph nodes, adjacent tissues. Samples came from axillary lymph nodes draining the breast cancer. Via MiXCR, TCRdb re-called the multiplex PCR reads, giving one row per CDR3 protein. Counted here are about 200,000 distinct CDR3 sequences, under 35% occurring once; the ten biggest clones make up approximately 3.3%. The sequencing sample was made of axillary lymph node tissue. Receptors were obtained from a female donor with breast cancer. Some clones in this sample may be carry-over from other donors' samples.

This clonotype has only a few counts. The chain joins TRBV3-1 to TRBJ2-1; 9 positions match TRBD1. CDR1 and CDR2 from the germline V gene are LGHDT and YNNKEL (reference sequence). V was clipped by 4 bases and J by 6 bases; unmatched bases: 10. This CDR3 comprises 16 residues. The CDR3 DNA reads TGTGCCAGCAGCCTTTCGGGGACAGGGAGTTTCAATGAGCAGTTCTTC. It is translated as CASSLSGTGSFNEQFF.

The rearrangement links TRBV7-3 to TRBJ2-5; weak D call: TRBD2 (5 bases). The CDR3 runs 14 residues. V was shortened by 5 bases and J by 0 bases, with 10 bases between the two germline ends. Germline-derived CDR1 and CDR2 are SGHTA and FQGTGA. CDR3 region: CASSLGLDQETQYF. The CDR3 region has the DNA TGTGCCAGCAGCCTAGGACTCGACCAAGAGACCCAGTACTTC.

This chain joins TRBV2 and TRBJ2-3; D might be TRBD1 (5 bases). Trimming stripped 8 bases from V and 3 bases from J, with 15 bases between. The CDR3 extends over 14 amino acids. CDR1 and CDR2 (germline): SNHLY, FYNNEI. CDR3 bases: TGTGCCAGCGGGGCTATAAGTTCTACAGATACGCAGTATTTT. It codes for CASGAISSTDTQYF. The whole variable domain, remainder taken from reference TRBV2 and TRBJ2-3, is EPEVTQTPSHQVTQMGQEVILRCVPISNHLYFYWYRQILGQKVEFLVSFYNNEISEKSEIFDDQFSVERPDGSNFTLKIRSTKLEDSAMYFCASGAISSTDTQYFGPGTRLTVL.

CDR3 DNA: TGTGCCACCAGTGACCTCCGGGACAGGGGTAACTCCGATGAGCAGTTCTTC. This encodes CATSDLRDRGNSDEQFF. V is TRBV24-1 and J is TRBJ2-1; 10 bases agree with TRBD1. The CDR3 spans 17 residues. Losses at the gene ends were 4 bases for V and 8 bases for J; bases not matched to a gene: 13. In germline, CDR1 is KGHDR, CDR2 SFDVKD.

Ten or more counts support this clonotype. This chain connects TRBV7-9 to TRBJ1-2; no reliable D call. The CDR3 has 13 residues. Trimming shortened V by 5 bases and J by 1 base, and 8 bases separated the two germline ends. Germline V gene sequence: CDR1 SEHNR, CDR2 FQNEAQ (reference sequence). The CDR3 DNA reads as TGTGCCAGCAGCCCACCAAATAACTATGGCTACACCTTC. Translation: CASSPPNNYGYTF. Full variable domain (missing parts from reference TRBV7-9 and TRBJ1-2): DTGVSQNPRHKITKRGQNVTFRCDPISEHNRLYWYRQTLGQGPEFLTYFQNEAQLEKSRLLSDRFSAERPKGSFSTLEIQRTEQGDSAMYLCASSPPNNYGYTFGSGTRLTVV.

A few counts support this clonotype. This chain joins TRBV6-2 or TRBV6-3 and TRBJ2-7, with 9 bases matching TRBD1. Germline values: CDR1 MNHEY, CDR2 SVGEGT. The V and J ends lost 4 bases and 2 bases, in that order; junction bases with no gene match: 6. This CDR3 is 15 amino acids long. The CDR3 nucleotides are TGTGCCAGCAGTTCCACCGGGACAGGGACCTACGAGCAGTACTTC. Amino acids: CASSSTGTGTYEQYF.

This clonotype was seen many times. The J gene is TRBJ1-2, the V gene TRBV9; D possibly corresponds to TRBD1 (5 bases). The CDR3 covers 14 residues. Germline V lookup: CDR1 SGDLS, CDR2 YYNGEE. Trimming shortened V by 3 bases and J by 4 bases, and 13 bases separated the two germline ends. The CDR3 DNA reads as TGTGCCAGCAGCGCCCCAACAGGTACCTATGGCTACACCTTC. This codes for CASSAPTGTYGYTF.

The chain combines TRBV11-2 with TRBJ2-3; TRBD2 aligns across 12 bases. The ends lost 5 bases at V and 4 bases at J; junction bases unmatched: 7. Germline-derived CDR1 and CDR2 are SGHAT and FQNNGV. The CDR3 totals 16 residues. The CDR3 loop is CASSPPSGGVPDTQYF. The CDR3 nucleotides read TGTGCCAGCAGCCCACCTAGCGGGGGGGTCCCAGATACGCAGTATTTT. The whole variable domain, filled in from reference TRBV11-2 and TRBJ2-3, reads EAGVAQSPRYKIIEKRQSVAFWCNPISGHATLYWYQQILGQGPKLLIQFQNNGVVDDSQLPKDRFSAERLKGVDSTLKIQPAKLEDSAVYLCASSPPSGGVPDTQYFGPGTRLTVL.

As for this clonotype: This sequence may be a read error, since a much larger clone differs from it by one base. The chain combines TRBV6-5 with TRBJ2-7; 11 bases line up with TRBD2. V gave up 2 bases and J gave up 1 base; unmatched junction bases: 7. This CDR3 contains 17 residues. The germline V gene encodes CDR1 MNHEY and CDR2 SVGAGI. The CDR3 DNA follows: TGTGCCAGCAGTTACCAGATGACTAGCGGGGATTCCTACGAGCAGTACTTC. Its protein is CASSYQMTSGDSYEQYF.

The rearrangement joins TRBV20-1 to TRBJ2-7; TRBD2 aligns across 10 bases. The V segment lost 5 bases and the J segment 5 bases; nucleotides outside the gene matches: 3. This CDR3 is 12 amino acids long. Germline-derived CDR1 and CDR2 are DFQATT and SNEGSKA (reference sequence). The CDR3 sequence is CSAEREGHEQYF. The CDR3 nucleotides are TGCAGTGCTGAGCGGGAGGGCCACGAGCAGTACTTC.

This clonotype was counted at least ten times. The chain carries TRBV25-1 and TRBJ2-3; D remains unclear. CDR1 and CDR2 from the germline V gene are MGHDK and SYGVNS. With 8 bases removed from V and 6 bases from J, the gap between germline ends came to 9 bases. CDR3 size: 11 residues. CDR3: CASREWDTQYF. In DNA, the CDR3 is TGTGCCAGCCGAGAGTGGGATACGCAGTATTTT. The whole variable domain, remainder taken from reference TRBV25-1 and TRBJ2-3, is EADIYQTPRYLVIGTGKKITLECSQTMGHDKMYWYQQDPGMELHLIHYSYGVNSTEKGDLSSESTVSRIRTEHFPLTLESARPSHTSQYLCASREWDTQYFGPGTRLTVL.

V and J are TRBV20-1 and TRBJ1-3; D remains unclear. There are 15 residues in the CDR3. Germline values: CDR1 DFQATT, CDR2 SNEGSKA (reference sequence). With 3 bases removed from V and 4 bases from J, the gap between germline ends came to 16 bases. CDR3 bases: TGCAGTGCTAGTGATCTAGGAGTGGCAGGAAACACCATATATTTT. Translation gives CSASDLGVAGNTIYF.

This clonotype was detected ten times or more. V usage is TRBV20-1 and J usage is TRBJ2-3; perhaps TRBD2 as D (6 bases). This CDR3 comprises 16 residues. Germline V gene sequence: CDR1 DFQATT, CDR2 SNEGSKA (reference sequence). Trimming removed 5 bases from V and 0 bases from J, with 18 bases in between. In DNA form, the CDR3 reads TGCAGTGCTCTTGGAACCTATAGCGGAAGCACAGATACGCAGTATTTT. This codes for CSALGTYSGSTDTQYF.

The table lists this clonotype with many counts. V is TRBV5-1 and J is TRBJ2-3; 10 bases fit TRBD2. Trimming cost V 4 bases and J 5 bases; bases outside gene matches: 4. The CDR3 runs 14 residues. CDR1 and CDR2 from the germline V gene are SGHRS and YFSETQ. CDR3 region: CASSPRTSGDTQYF. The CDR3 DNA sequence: TGCGCCAGCAGCCCCAGGACTAGCGGAGATACGCAGTATTTT.

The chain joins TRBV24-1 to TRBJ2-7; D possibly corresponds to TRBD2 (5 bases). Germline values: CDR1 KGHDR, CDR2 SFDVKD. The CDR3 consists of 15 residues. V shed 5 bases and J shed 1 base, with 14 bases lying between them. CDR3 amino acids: CATSAREEGSYEQYF. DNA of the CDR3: TGTGCCACCAGTGCTAGAGAAGAGGGTTCCTACGAGCAGTACTTC.

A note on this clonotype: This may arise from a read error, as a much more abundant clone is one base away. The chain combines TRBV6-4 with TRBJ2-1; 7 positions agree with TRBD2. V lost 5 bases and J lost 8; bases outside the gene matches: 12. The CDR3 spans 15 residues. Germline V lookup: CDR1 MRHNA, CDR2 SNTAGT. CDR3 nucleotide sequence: TGTGCCAGCAGTCACTATGGGACTACCAGGGATGAGCAGTTCTTC. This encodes CASSHYGTTRDEQFF.

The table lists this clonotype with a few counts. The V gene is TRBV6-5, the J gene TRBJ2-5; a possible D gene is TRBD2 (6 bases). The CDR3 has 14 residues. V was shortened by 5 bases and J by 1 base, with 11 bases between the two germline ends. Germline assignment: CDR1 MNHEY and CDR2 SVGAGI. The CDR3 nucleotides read TGTGCCAGCAGTCCGCCGGGACTCCAAGAGACCCAGTACTTC. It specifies CASSPPGLQETQYF.

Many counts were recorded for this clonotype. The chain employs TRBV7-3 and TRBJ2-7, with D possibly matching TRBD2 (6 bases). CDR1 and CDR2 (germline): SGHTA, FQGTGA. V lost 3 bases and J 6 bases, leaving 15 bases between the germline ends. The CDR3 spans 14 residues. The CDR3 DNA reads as TGTGCCAGCAGCTTTAGCGGTACCTCGTCCGAGCAGTACTTC. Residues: CASSFSGTSSEQYF.

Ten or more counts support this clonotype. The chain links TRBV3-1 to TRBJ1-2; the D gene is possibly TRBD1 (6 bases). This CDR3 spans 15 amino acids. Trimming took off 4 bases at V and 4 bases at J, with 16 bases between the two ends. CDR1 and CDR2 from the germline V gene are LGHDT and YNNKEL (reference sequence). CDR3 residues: CASSLRTGTSYGYTF. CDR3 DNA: TGTGCCAGCAGCCTAAGAACAGGGACTAGCTATGGCTACACCTTC.